Listed below are T cell receptor beta chains from one sample, sequenced in a study of T cell responses to AZD1222 COVID-19 vaccine. Sequenced by immunoSEQ multiplex PCR; TCRdb stores in-frame clones only, minus some. The repertoire holds 130,000 or so clones, with around 94% as singletons. The input for sequencing was peripheral blood, taken on day 0 of AZD1222 vaccination. Receptors originate from an adult in good health. CDR3s include the opening cysteine and the closing phenylalanine or tryptophan. The size entry is marked missing in some rows and otherwise reads once, few, many or a size class.

>TRBJ2-7|few|TRBV5-4
CASSLSGTLAYEQYF
>TRBJ1-1|few|TRBV25-1
CASSEFGRNTEAFF
>TRBJ1-2|NA|TRBV28
CASSSGTSNYGYTF
>TRBJ2-7|NA|TRBV19
CASSTKREGLYEQYF
>TRBJ2-1|NA|TRBV18
CASSPLQGWGEQFF
>TRBJ2-3|NA|TRBV10-3
CAISELLAGSTDTQYF
>TRBJ2-2|NA|TRBV9
CASSPPGSGRAGELFF
>TRBJ1-2|once|TRBV30
CAWSVGGYGYTF
>TRBJ2-7|NA|TRBV29-1
CSVKRTPGVYEQYF
>TRBJ2-1|NA|TRBV6-2/TRBV6-3
CASSYASLAGGEQFF
>TRBJ1-5|NA|TRBV12-3/TRBV12-4
CASSSGDQPQHF
>TRBJ2-5|NA|TRBV28
CASSLRGTGGETQYF
>TRBJ1-2|NA|TRBV6-5
CATRTGGSYGYTF
>TRBJ1-5|NA|TRBV28
CASSQISNQPQHF
>TRBJ2-7|once|TRBV19
CASSAPQTVYEQYF
>TRBJ2-7|NA|TRBV4-2
CASSLHSGRGSGEQYF
>TRBJ2-1|NA|TRBV10-2
CASLTTSGLGSYNEQFF
>TRBJ2-6|few|TRBV3-1/TRBV3-2
CASSQGGTHSGANVLTF
>TRBJ2-7|NA|TRBV13
CASSLGPGTGGNEQYF
>TRBJ1-5|NA|TRBV19
CASSTGQGGQPQHF
>TRBJ2-7|NA|TRBV28
CASSLGLAGIAVSYEQYF
>TRBJ1-1|NA|TRBV19
CASSLRTVYTEAFF
>TRBJ2-1|few|TRBV7-8
CASSLEVRYSSYNEQFF
>TRBJ2-7|NA|TRBV6-2/TRBV6-3
CASSTGLAGGKSSYEQYF
>TRBJ2-7|NA|TRBV4-1
CASSQVQGYEQYF
>TRBJ2-5|NA|TRBV3-1/TRBV3-2
CASTSIGRETQYF
>TRBJ2-5|NA|TRBV9
CASSVQGGEETQYF
>TRBJ1-4|NA|TRBV30
CAWSVRGRNEKLFF
>TRBJ2-1|once|TRBV15
CATSRSEGGYNEQFF
>TRBJ2-3|NA|TRBV28
CASSPAPGVIGTDTQYF
>TRBJ1-4|NA|TRBV5-1
CASSLANGNEKLFF
>TRBJ1-2|once|TRBV6-2/TRBV6-3
CASSSPGTGNYGYTF
>TRBJ1-1|NA|TRBV19
CASSISGGVTEAFF
>TRBJ1-2|NA|TRBV5-1
CASSSSGGNYGYTF
>TRBJ1-3|once|TRBV11-2
CASSLADPTLPISGNTIYF
>TRBJ1-1|NA|TRBV5-1
CASSLNAEAFF
>TRBJ2-7|NA|TRBV2
CASSPTGTSYEQYF
>TRBJ2-3|NA|TRBV7-6
CASSLRTSGTDTQYF
>TRBJ1-5|NA|TRBV21-1
CASSTRLVGTGAPKEPQHF
>TRBJ2-7|NA|TRBV7-9
CASSSIFNGQGLGEQYF
>TRBJ2-2|once|TRBV9
CASSATSVLTGELFF
>TRBJ2-7|NA|TRBV6-5
CASVEIPYEQYF
>TRBJ2-1|NA|TRBV19
CASSMIGGDEQFF
>TRBJ1-2|NA|TRBV5-6
CASRRPPGDGYTF